The entry that follows covers one TCR beta chain sequence. Its specificity is unknown. Germline CDR1 and CDR2: DFQATT and SNEGSKA (reference sequence). Trimming took 6 bases from V and 3 from J, leaving 21 bases between them. The CDR3 contains 16 residues. These patients, aged 18 to 65, had recently diagnosed hyperthyroidism lasting under 2 months. Researchers barred patients who had uncontrolled infection, other autoimmune disease, pregnancy or lactation. This sample was taken from a study of T cells in Graves' hyperthyroidism and ophthalmopathy. Authors of the study amplified TCR beta CDR3 regions from RNA transcripts. HTBI primers were employed in a first-round RT-PCR of the TCR CDR3. Using its own MiXCR run on the multiplex PCR reads, TCRdb lists one record per CDR3 protein. The top ten clones hold about a sixth of a sample with more than 550,000 distinct CDR3 sequences, around a sixth of them seen once.

Study observations and caveats: Onset of ophthalmopathy came a median 6.5 months after the model predicted it. From stable hyperthyroidism, ophthalmopathy was set apart by a 13 V-J model.

The sequenced sample was blood. The chain uses TRBV20-1 and TRBJ1-5; D not certain. The receptor comes from a man aged 45 to 65 with Graves' hyperthyroidism. In DNA form, the CDR3 reads TGCAGTGCCTCGTTAGGATTGACTGACGACAATCAGCCCCAGCATTTT. It translates to CSASLGLTDDNQPQHF.